These 19 T cell receptor beta chains were all obtained from the same sample, sequenced in a study of OX40 agonist ivuxolimab in advanced cancers. Clones were read by immunoSEQ multiplex PCR, and TCRdb kept only the in-frame ones, dropping some. The repertoire holds around 40,000 clones, with 70% to 90% as singletons. The sequencing here drew on CD4+ or CD8+ T cells sorted from blood, taken in a trial of the OX40 agonist ivuxolimab. The receptor set was obtained from an adult with an advanced solid tumor such as melanoma, head and neck, liver or kidney cancer.

This clone was detected once. The chain employs TRBV6-1 and TRBJ2-7; perhaps TRBD1 as D (5 bases). The CDR3 has 15 residues. The V end lost 0 bases, the J end lost 4 bases, and 13 bases lay between the germline ends. The germline V gene encodes CDR1 MNHNS and CDR2 SASEGT. In nucleotides, the CDR3 is TGTGCCAGCAGTGAAGCGCAAGGGGCGCCGTACGAGCAGTACGTC. Translated: CASSEAQGAPYEQYV.

This rearrangement joins TRBV28 to TRBJ2-7; D ambiguous. The CDR3 runs 12 residues. Trimming took off 3 bases at V and 3 bases at J, with 6 bases between the two ends. Germline values: CDR1 MDHEN, CDR2 SYDVKM. The DNA for the CDR3 is TGTGCCAGCAGTTTTCACAGCTACGAGCAGTACTTC. It codes for CASSFHSYEQYF.

This sequence joins TRBV19 and TRBJ1-1; D unclear. V shed 4 bases and J shed 2 bases, with 14 bases lying between them. Germline-derived CDR1 and CDR2 are LNHDA and SQIVND (reference sequence). The CDR3 extends over 15 amino acids. The CDR3 sequence: CASSTPMVRNTEAFF. The CDR3 DNA sequence: TGTGCCAGTAGTACCCCGATGGTCAGAAACACTGAAGCTTTCTTT.

The V call is TRBV6-1, the J call TRBJ1-1; D is uncertain. Trimming removed 2 bases from V and 11 bases from J, with 21 bases in between. The CDR3 loop spans 15 amino acids. The germline V gene has CDR1 MNHNS and CDR2 SASEGT. CDR3 amino acids: CASSENVWARQAAFF. Here the CDR3 DNA reads TGTGCCAGCAGTGAAAATGTTTGGGCGAGGCAAGCGGCTTTCTTT.

This chain uses TRBV19 with TRBJ2-1; 7 bases fit TRBD2. J gave up 10 bases and V 1 base, and 4 bases lay outside the gene matches. CDR1 and CDR2 from the germline V gene are LNHDA and SQIVND (reference sequence). The CDR3 has 13 residues. CDR3 nucleotides: TGTGCCAGTAGTATAGGACTCGGGGGGGAGCAGTTCTTC. Translated: CASSIGLGGEQFF.

The chain recombines TRBV19 with TRBJ1-1; the D gene is possibly TRBD1 (5 bases). Germline assignment: CDR1 LNHDA and CDR2 SQIVND (reference sequence). Trimming took 7 bases from V and 5 from J, leaving 11 bases between them. The CDR3 totals 12 residues. The CDR3, as DNA: TGTGCCAGTATCAGAGGGGCTACTGAAGCTTTCTTT. It yields the protein CASIRGATEAFF.

The chain uses TRBV27 and TRBJ2-5; 7 nucleotides align to TRBD2. Losses at the gene ends were 3 bases for V and 5 bases for J; bases not matched to a gene: 6. Germline V CDR1 and CDR2: MNHEY, SMNVEV (reference sequence). CDR3 length: 14 residues. The CDR3 nucleotides are TGTGCCAGCAGTTTCGGGGGGAATCTGGAGACCCAGTACTTC. Amino acid sequence: CASSFGGNLETQYF.

J is TRBJ2-5 and V is TRBV19; 7 bases align to TRBD1. The V and J ends lost 6 bases and 1 base, in that order; junction bases with no gene match: 2. This CDR3 has 13 amino acids. CDR1 and CDR2 (germline): LNHDA, SQIVND (reference sequence). CDR3 region: CASRGTAQETQYF. The CDR3, as DNA: TGTGCCAGTAGGGGGACAGCCCAAGAGACCCAGTACTTC.

This chain links TRBV19 with TRBJ2-1; 8 bases are a match to TRBD2. In germline, CDR1 is LNHDA, CDR2 SQIVND (reference sequence). With 7 bases clipped from V and 7 bases from J, the junction kept 12 bases outside the gene matches. The CDR3 has 15 amino acids. DNA of the CDR3: TGTGCCAGTATCCCCACGGGGGGGCTTGGTAATGAGCAGTTCTTC. This sequence encodes CASIPTGGLGNEQFF.

This clone appeared once. The rearrangement uses TRBV6-1 and TRBJ2-1; 10 bases match TRBD1. The CDR3 sequence is 17 residues long. After removal of 0 bases from V and 6 bases from J, the junction contained 8 bases not matched to a gene. Germline lookup yields CDR1 MNHNS and CDR2 SASEGT. The CDR3 region has the DNA TGTGCCAGCAGTGAAGCGGGGACAGGGGCTTTTCGCAATGAGCAGTTCTTC. Translating gives CASSEAGTGAFRNEQFF.

The chain joins TRBV10-3 to TRBJ1-5; D gene uncertain. Germline V gene lookup returns CDR1 ENHRY and CDR2 SYGVKD. Deletions cut 5 bases from V and 0 bases from J, with 5 bases between. The CDR3 extends over 13 amino acids. CDR3 nucleotides: TGTGCCATCAGTACAGCTAGCAATCAGCCCCAGCATTTT. This sequence encodes CAISTASNQPQHF.

This sequence joins TRBV9 and TRBJ1-1; 8 bases are a match to TRBD1. Per germline, CDR1 SGDLS and CDR2 YYNGEE. The CDR3 runs 15 residues. The V segment lost 3 bases and the J segment 4 bases; nucleotides outside the gene matches: 8. CDR3 DNA sequence: TGTGCCAGCAGCGCCCAGACAGGGGAGTTCACTGAAGCTTTCTTT. Its translation: CASSAQTGEFTEAFF. The full variable domain, completed using reference TRBV9 and TRBJ1-1, is DSGVTQTPKHLITATGQRVTLRCSPRSGDLSVYWYQQSLDQGLQFLIQYYNGEERAKGNILERFSAQQFPDLHSELNLSSLELGDSALYFCASSAQTGEFTEAFFGQGTRLTVV.

This chain joins TRBV19 and TRBJ2-7; 8 nucleotides match TRBD2. J gave up 5 bases and V 6 bases, and 6 bases lay outside the gene matches. Germline V gene sequence: CDR1 LNHDA, CDR2 SQIVND (reference sequence). The CDR3 is 13 amino acids. The CDR3 is CASSTGGLDEQYV. The CDR3 DNA sequence: TGTGCCAGTAGCACGGGAGGGCTGGACGAGCAGTACGTC.

The chain couples TRBV6-5 to TRBJ2-1; D might be TRBD1 (6 bases). Germline V gene sequence: CDR1 MNHEY, CDR2 SVGAGI. The V end lost 4 bases, the J end lost 4 bases, and 8 bases lay between the germline ends. This CDR3 is built from 13 residues. CDR3 sequence (DNA): TGTGCCAGCAGTTCCGACAGGTACAATGAGCAGTTCTTC. Its protein product is CASSSDRYNEQFF.

The chain carries TRBV9 and TRBJ1-2; 9 nucleotides match TRBD1. Looked up from germline, CDR1 is SGDLS and CDR2 is YYNGEE. The CDR3 runs 14 residues. With 2 bases clipped from V and 8 bases from J, the junction kept 7 bases outside the gene matches. Here the CDR3 reads CASSVSGQGKGYTF. The CDR3 nucleotides read TGTGCCAGCAGCGTCAGCGGACAGGGGAAGGGCTACACCTTC.

V usage is TRBV19 and J usage is TRBJ1-2, with a possible D match to TRBD1 (6 bases). V was trimmed by 6 bases and J by 5 bases, leaving 13 bases between them. Germline V gene lookup returns CDR1 LNHDA and CDR2 SQIVND (reference sequence). This CDR3 contains 13 residues. DNA for the CDR3: TGTGCCAGTAGGGACGGACAGTCATATGGCTACACCTTC. Translation: CASRDGQSYGYTF.

The rearrangement joins TRBV7-9 to TRBJ2-1; D call uncertain. This CDR3 region has 13 residues. Germline V gene sequence: CDR1 SEHNR, CDR2 FQNEAQ (reference sequence). Deletions cut 1 base from V and 9 bases from J, with 10 bases between. The CDR3 DNA reads as TGTGCCAGCAGCTTAGGTGGCGAGATTGAGCAGTTCTTC. Encoded protein: CASSLGGEIEQFF.

V gene TRBV9 combines with J gene TRBJ1-1; 8 nucleotides agree with TRBD1. J was trimmed by 7 bases and V by 0 bases; bases with no gene match: 5. Germline CDR1 SGDLS, CDR2 YYNGEE. This CDR3 is built from 14 residues. This CDR3 reads CASSVDDRGVEAFF. The CDR3 DNA sequence: TGTGCCAGCAGCGTAGATGACAGGGGCGTTGAAGCTTTCTTT.

Notes on this clone: This specimen includes other DNA sequences encoding the same CDR3. The gene calls are TRBV10-1 and TRBJ2-7, with 7 bases that match TRBD2. The germline V gene encodes CDR1 WNHNN and CDR2 SYGVQD (reference sequence). The V segment lost 9 bases and the J segment 5 bases; nucleotides outside the gene matches: 19. The CDR3 is 16 residues long. CDR3 amino acids: CARVVPHGGTKDEQYV. As DNA, the CDR3 is TGCGCCAGGGTTGTCCCCCATGGAGGGACTAAAGACGAGCAGTACGTC.